Included here is one T cell receptor beta chain sequence, with context. The antigen is not known. 13 Jbeta primers and 60 Vbeta primers were used for the PCR. TCRdb keeps only in-frame clones here, not all; method: immunoSEQ multiplex PCR. The sample lists about 200,000 clones; 79% were seen once. The CDR3 is 14 amino acids. Germline values: CDR1 SGDLS, CDR2 YYNGEE. V gave up 0 bases and J gave up 7 bases, with 10 bases separating them. These data come from a study of cytomegalovirus exposure and HLA in healthy donors. Study-level results: TCR beta chains numbering 164 were designated cytomegalovirus-associated.

The sequence was collected from a girl between 10 and 17 years old in good health and CMV-seropositive. The chain links TRBV9 to TRBJ2-2; maybe TRBD2 (5 bases). The sequencing input was PBMCs. The CDR3 nucleotides are TGTGCCAGCAGCGTAGTACACGGAGGCGGGGAGCTGTTTTTT. Amino acids: CASSVVHGGGELFF.